This T cell receptor beta chain was found in a study of blood T cell repertoires in COVID-19. Overall study: The study drew acute and convalescent COVID-19 samples from the United States, Italy and Spain. T cells, B-cell-depleted T cells, or PBMCs provided the cDNA or gDNA that served as material.

The germline V and J ends were trimmed by 3 bases and 0 bases, with 10 bases remaining between them. The CDR3 runs 15 residues. Germline-derived CDR1 and CDR2 are WNHNN and SYGVQD (reference sequence). Authors' analysis steps: The authors estimated nucleated cell counts from reference gene primer amplification. The protocol was immunoSEQ multiplex PCR, while the TCRdb copy is restricted to in-frame clones and leaves out a portion. Clone size and the V and J calls come from that table; the DNA yielded D and trimming. Among about 95,000 clones listed, 84% were seen once. The receptor comes from a human donor in a cohort sampled during active COVID-19. The rearrangement uses TRBV10-1 and TRBJ2-3; tentative D call: TRBD2 (5 bases). The sequencing sample was made of peripheral blood. CDR3 in amino acids: CASSDAGLSTDTQYF. CDR3 nucleotides: TGCGCCAGCAGTGATGCTGGACTCAGCACAGATACGCAGTATTTT.